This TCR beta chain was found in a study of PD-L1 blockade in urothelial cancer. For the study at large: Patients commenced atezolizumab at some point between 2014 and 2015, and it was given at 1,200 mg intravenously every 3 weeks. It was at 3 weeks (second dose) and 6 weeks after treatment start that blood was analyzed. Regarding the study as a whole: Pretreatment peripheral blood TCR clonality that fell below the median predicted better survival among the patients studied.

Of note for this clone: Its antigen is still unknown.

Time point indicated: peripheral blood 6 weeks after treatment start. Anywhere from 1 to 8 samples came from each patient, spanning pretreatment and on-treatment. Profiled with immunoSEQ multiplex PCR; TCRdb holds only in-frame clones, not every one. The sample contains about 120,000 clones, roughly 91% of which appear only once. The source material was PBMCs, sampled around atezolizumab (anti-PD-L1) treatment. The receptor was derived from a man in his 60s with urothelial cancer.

The CDR3: CASSFGGLAGRSYEQYF. CDR3 in DNA: TGTGCCAGCAGCTTCGGTGGACTAGCGGGGCGCTCCTACGAGCAGTACTTC. The rearrangement uses TRBV11-1 and TRBJ2-7, with 12 bases matching TRBD2. CDR3 length equals 17 residues. Germline V gene data show CDR1 as SGHAT and CDR2 as FQDESV (reference sequence). With V trimmed by 3 bases and J by 0 bases, 6 bases remained unmatched.